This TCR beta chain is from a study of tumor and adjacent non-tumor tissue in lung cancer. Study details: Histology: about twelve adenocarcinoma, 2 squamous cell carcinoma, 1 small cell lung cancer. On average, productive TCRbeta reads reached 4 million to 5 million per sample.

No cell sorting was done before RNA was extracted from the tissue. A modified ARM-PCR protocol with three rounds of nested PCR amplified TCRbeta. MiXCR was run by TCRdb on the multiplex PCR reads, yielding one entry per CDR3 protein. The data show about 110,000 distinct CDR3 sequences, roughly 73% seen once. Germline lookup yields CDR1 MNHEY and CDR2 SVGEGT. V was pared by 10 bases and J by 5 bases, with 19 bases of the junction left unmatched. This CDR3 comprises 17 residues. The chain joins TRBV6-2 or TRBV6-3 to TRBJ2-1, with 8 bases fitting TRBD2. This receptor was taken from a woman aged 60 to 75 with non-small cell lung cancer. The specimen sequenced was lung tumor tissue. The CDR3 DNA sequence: TGTGCCACCACCAGCCCCGTTTTAGCGGGGAGGGACAATGAGCAGTTCTTC. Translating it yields CATTSPVLAGRDNEQFF.